The 11 T cell receptor beta chains presented below share a single source sample, sequenced in a study of T cell responses to AZD1222 COVID-19 vaccine. Profiled with immunoSEQ multiplex PCR; TCRdb holds only in-frame clones, not every one. The sample yields about 40,000 clones, 65% to 85% seen once. Sequencing was performed on peripheral blood, taken 28 days after the second AZD1222 dose. The source of these receptors is an adult who received the AZD1222 COVID-19 vaccine.

This chain joins TRBV7-6 and TRBJ1-1, with 7 bases matching TRBD1. Germline V gene data show CDR1 as SGHVS and CDR2 as FNYEAQ. With V trimmed by 5 bases and J by 1 base, 7 bases remained unmatched. The CDR3 loop spans 15 amino acids. The CDR3: CASSTTGSTNTEAFF. In DNA, the CDR3 is TGTGCCAGCAGCACGACAGGGAGTACGAACACTGAAGCTTTCTTT. The variable domain in full, with the rest retrieved from reference TRBV7-6 and TRBJ1-1, is GAGVSQSPRYKVTKRGQDVALRCDPISGHVSLYWYRQALGQGPEFLTYFNYEAQQDKSGLPNDRFSAERPEGSISTLTIQRTEQRDSAMYRCASSTTGSTNTEAFFGQGTRLTVV.

This chain uses TRBV3-1 (or the pseudogene TRBV3-2) with TRBJ2-2; D perhaps matches TRBD2 (5 bases). CDR3 length: 16 residues. Trimming removed 4 bases from V and 4 bases from J, with 16 bases in between. Germline V gene sequence: CDR1 LGHDT, CDR2 YNNKEL (reference sequence). The CDR3 sequence is CASSLVLPGSTGELFF. The CDR3 bases are TGTGCCAGCAGCCTGGTCCTCCCGGGGAGCACCGGGGAGCTGTTTTTT.

The rearrangement joins TRBV11-3 to TRBJ2-6, with 8 bases matching TRBD1. Germline-derived CDR1 and CDR2 are SGHNT and YENEEA. The CDR3 has 15 residues. With V trimmed by 5 bases and J by 4 bases, 4 bases remained unmatched. The CDR3 spells CASSPGGWGANVLTF. DNA of the CDR3: TGTGCCAGCAGCCCAGGGGGCTGGGGGGCCAACGTCCTGACTTTC.

This sequence joins TRBV19 and TRBJ2-7, with a weak D call TRBD1 (6 bases). This CDR3 has 14 amino acids. Germline V gene data show CDR1 as LNHDA and CDR2 as SQIVND (reference sequence). Trimming removed 4 bases from V and 5 bases from J, with 15 bases in between. CDR3 in amino acids: CASSRGQSRDEQYF. Here the CDR3 DNA reads TGTGCCAGTAGTAGGGGACAATCCAGGGACGAGCAGTACTTC.

This clone was found once. The rearrangement links TRBV5-6 to TRBJ1-2, with D maybe TRBD1 (5 bases). The CDR3 loop spans 12 amino acids. With 4 bases removed from V and 7 bases from J, the gap between germline ends came to 11 bases. CDR1 and CDR2 from the germline V gene are SGHDT and YYEEEE. The chain's CDR3 is CASSVGALGYTF. CDR3 DNA: TGTGCCAGCAGCGTCGGGGCGCTTGGCTACACCTTC.

The rearrangement joins TRBV5-1 to TRBJ1-1; D not resolved. Between the trimmed V and J ends, which lost 0 bases and 4 bases, there was a span of 13 bases. The CDR3 totals 15 residues. Germline loops: CDR1 SGHRS, CDR2 YFSETQ. CDR3 residues: CASSLEGNSGTEAFF. CDR3 nucleotides: TGCGCCAGCAGCTTGGAAGGCAATTCGGGCACTGAAGCTTTCTTT.

The rearrangement joins TRBV9 to TRBJ2-3; TRBD2 aligns across 9 bases. This CDR3 comprises 16 residues. CDR1 and CDR2 from the germline V gene are SGDLS and YYNGEE. With 3 bases clipped from V and 5 bases from J, the junction kept 10 bases outside the gene matches. The CDR3 is CASSGRLAERGDTQYF. CDR3 DNA: TGTGCCAGCAGCGGGAGACTAGCGGAGAGGGGAGATACGCAGTATTTT.

The CDR3: CASSLYTGPPTNEKLFF. The CDR3 DNA reads as TGTGCCAGCAGTTTATATACGGGACCCCCAACTAATGAAAAACTGTTTTTT. The V gene is TRBV27, the J gene TRBJ1-4, with a weak D call TRBD1 (5 bases). Trimming stripped 1 base from V and 0 bases from J, with 12 bases between. CDR1 and CDR2 from the germline V gene are MNHEY and SMNVEV (reference sequence). The CDR3 is 17 residues long.

This clone appeared a few times. The chain recombines TRBV9 with TRBJ2-1, with D perhaps assigned TRBD1 or TRBD2 (6 bases each). Germline values: CDR1 SGDLS, CDR2 YYNGEE. The CDR3 loop spans 16 amino acids. The germline V and J ends were trimmed by 1 base and 8 bases, with 19 bases remaining between them. The CDR3 bases are TGTGCCAGCAGCGTATCTGGAGGGGGTACTCGTTATGAGCAGTTCTTC. As protein: CASSVSGGGTRYEQFF.

The V call is TRBV6-5, the J call TRBJ2-2; 9 nucleotides line up with TRBD1. Germline V gene lookup returns CDR1 MNHEY and CDR2 SVGAGI. Trimming cost V 6 bases and J 4 bases; bases outside gene matches: 6. This CDR3 comprises 15 residues. CDR3 in amino acids: CASRPNRGRTGELFF. The CDR3 DNA sequence: TGTGCCAGCAGACCTAACAGGGGGCGCACCGGGGAGCTGTTTTTT.

The rearrangement links TRBV28 to TRBJ2-3; 9 positions match TRBD1. The V and J ends lost 1 base and 2 bases, in that order; junction bases with no gene match: 4. CDR3 size: 16 residues. Germline V lookup: CDR1 MDHEN, CDR2 SYDVKM. CDR3 bases: TGTGCCAGCAGTTTATCGGGGACAGGGTTCACAGATACGCAGTATTTT. It translates to CASSLSGTGFTDTQYF.